This TCR beta chain appears in the sequencing data of a study of shared clonotypes between healthy human individuals. Findings and caveats of the study: Since donors were few, the genetic and exposure-history diversity represented was limited. Around 5.3% of naive CD4 clonotypes were shared across four donors.

CD45RA-negative memory and CD45RA+ naive subsets were split from the CD4+ cells. This clone was counted a single time. Its specificity is not known. Replicate sorted-subset PCRs were loaded with around 200 ng DNA, tens of thousands of T cell genomes. Libraries were prepared by immunoSEQ multiplex PCR; TCRdb keeps only in-frame clonotypes and omits some of them. Of approximately 2,300,000 clones detected, around 93% appear once; the ten largest clones hold more than 0.35%. The germline gives CDR1 MNHEY, CDR2 SVGAGI. The CDR3 covers 16 residues. Germline trimming cut 0 bases from V and 5 bases from J; bases unmatched to any gene: 4.

This receptor was taken from a man between 18 and 29 years old in good health. Some clones in this sample may be carry-over from other donors' samples. Sequenced input: naive CD4+ T cells from PBMCs. Documented subset: CD45RA+ positively selected. The chain is built from TRBV6-5 and TRBJ2-1; 10 bases match TRBD2. CDR3 residues: CASSYSRLAGDNEQFF. The CDR3 nucleotides read TGTGCCAGCAGTTACTCCCGGCTAGCGGGGGACAATGAGCAGTTCTTC.